This T cell receptor beta chain was obtained from a study of CD8+ T cells in alopecia areata. This clone was counted a single time. RNA, once extracted, was reverse transcribed into cDNA for use as the sequencing template. Generated by immunoSEQ multiplex PCR, the TCRdb table keeps only in-frame clones and is missing some. The top ten clones hold about 15% of a sample with approximately 150,000 clones, 85% to 90% of them seen once. The investigators collected lesional scalp punch biopsies and peripheral blood from alopecia areata patients. This CDR3 is built from 15 residues. Germline V CDR1 and CDR2: MGHDK, SYGVNS. The V and J ends lost 3 bases and 2 bases, in that order; junction bases with no gene match: 5.

This TCR derives from a human donor with alopecia areata. The V call is TRBV25-1, the J call TRBJ2-7; TRBD1 agrees at 9 bases. The specimen comprised CD8+ T cells sorted from blood, sampled at week 0. DNA for the CDR3: TGTGCCAGCAGTGACATTGGACAGGGGCCCTACGAGCAGTACTTC. Its translation: CASSDIGQGPYEQYF.